The 14 T cell receptor beta chains in this list originate from one sample, sequenced in a study of neoadjuvant anti-PD-1 for oral cavity cancer. Sample time point: after neoadjuvant nivolumab, at surgical resection. Clones were read by immunoSEQ multiplex PCR, and TCRdb kept only the in-frame ones, dropping some. Among 9,500 to 15,000 clones listed, about 70% were seen once. Material: PBMCs, obtained after nivolumab (anti-PD-1) treatment. The receptors originated from a person between 35 and 79 years old with oral cavity squamous cell carcinoma.

The chain combines TRBV9 with TRBJ1-2; tentative D call: TRBD1 (5 bases). Trimming removed 1 base at V and 3 bases at J, with 16 bases between. CDR1 and CDR2 (germline): SGDLS, YYNGEE. The CDR3 contains 16 residues. This CDR3 is CASSVSSGTLDYGYTF. The CDR3 coding sequence is TGTGCCAGCAGCGTATCATCAGGGACCCTAGACTATGGCTACACCTTC.

This sequence joins TRBV28 and TRBJ1-2; D might be TRBD1 (5 bases). The ends were cut back, 8 bases at V and 2 bases at J, with 18 bases in the middle. This CDR3 region has 15 residues. CDR1 and CDR2 (germline): MDHEN, SYDVKM. CDR3 protein: CASGPGGVGNYGYTF. The CDR3, as DNA: TGTGCCAGCGGCCCGGGGGGGGTAGGAAACTATGGCTACACCTTC.

V and J are TRBV6-6 and TRBJ1-1; 10 bases are a match to TRBD1. This CDR3 is 16 amino acids long. V was clipped by 6 bases and J by 5 bases; unmatched bases: 12. Germline assignment: CDR1 MNHNY and CDR2 SVGAGI (reference sequence). CDR3 bases: TGTGCCAGCAGCCGGGGACAGGGGACCCTGAGGACTGAAGCTTTCTTT. As protein: CASSRGQGTLRTEAFF.

This rearrangement joins TRBV5-1 to TRBJ1-4, with 8 bases aligning to TRBD1. The CDR3 has 14 amino acids. J gave up 2 bases and V 4 bases, and 1 base lay outside the gene matches. Per germline, CDR1 SGHRS and CDR2 YFSETQ. CDR3 region: CASSRDRTNEKLFF. CDR3 bases: TGCGCCAGCAGCAGGGACAGGACTAATGAAAAACTGTTTTTT.

This chain uses TRBV2 with TRBJ1-2; possibly TRBD1 for D (5 bases). Germline CDR1 reads SNHLY; CDR2 reads FYNNEI. Trimming left V 6 bases short and J 2 bases short, with 10 bases between. The CDR3 spans 13 residues. CDR3 DNA: TGTGCCAGCAGGGGACGGTCCAACTATGGCTACACCTTC. Protein sequence: CASRGRSNYGYTF.

The rearrangement joins TRBV29-1 to TRBJ2-1; the D is unclear. The CDR3 sequence is 13 residues long. V lost 3 bases and J lost 4, with 10 bases in between. Germline V gene data show CDR1 as SQVTM and CDR2 as ANQGSEA. The DNA of the CDR3 is TGCAGCGTTGATAGACTGTATTACAATGAGCAGTTCTTC. It specifies CSVDRLYYNEQFF.

J is TRBJ1-4 and V is TRBV19; possible D gene TRBD1, 5 bases. Germline CDR1 is LNHDA and CDR2 is SQIVND (reference sequence). V shed 5 bases and J shed 6 bases, with 10 bases lying between them. The CDR3 has 13 amino acids. This CDR3 is CASSPQGYEKLFF. The CDR3 nucleotides are TGTGCCAGTAGTCCCCAGGGTTATGAAAAACTGTTTTTT.

The chain combines TRBV11-2 with TRBJ2-1; D unclear. Trimming took off 3 bases at V and 5 bases at J, with 2 bases between the two ends. CDR3 size: 11 residues. Germline CDR1 and CDR2: SGHAT and FQNNGV. As DNA, the CDR3 is TGTGCCAGCAGCTTCAACAATGAGCAGTTCTTC. Protein: CASSFNNEQFF.

The CDR3 region has the DNA TGCGCCAGCAGTGAGTTTCCCAGTCCCGCGAGGCAGTACTTC. Residues: CASSEFPSPARQYF. The chain has TRBV10-1 and TRBJ2-7, with no clear D. Germline lookup yields CDR1 WNHNN and CDR2 SYGVQD (reference sequence). The CDR3 runs to 14 residues. V was trimmed by 1 base and J by 9 bases, leaving 16 bases between them.

This clone has just a few counts. V usage is TRBV14 and J usage is TRBJ2-1; no definite D call. The V end lost 4 bases, the J end lost 4 bases, and 14 bases lay between the germline ends. The germline V gene has CDR1 SGHDN and CDR2 FVKESK. There are 15 residues in the CDR3. CDR3 protein: CASSLPVTGYNEQFF. The CDR3 DNA follows: TGTGCCAGCAGCCTGCCCGTGACTGGGTACAATGAGCAGTTCTTC.

This clone occurred once. The chain combines TRBV19 with TRBJ1-6, with TRBD1 matching over 7 bases. Germline CDR1 LNHDA, CDR2 SQIVND (reference sequence). CDR3 size: 15 residues. Unmatched junction bases numbered 4, after V lost 4 bases and J lost 4 bases. CDR3 in amino acids: CASSKSGGYNSPLHF. CDR3 DNA sequence: TGTGCCAGTAGTAAGTCAGGGGGTTATAATTCACCCCTCCACTTT.

This clone occurred a few times. The chain is built from TRBV5-4 and TRBJ2-2; D call uncertain. The V gene's germline CDR1 is SGHNT and CDR2 YYREEE (reference sequence). The ends were cut back, 1 base at V and 4 bases at J, with 14 bases in the middle. The CDR3 spans 16 residues. CDR3 sequence (DNA): TGTGCCAGCAGCTTGATGCTAATCGGGTCCACCGGGGAGCTGTTTTTT. It encodes CASSLMLIGSTGELFF.

The V call is TRBV6-5, the J call TRBJ2-7; D gene uncertain. CDR1 is MNHEY, CDR2 SVGAGI, per germline. The CDR3 has 11 residues. The V end lost 5 bases, the J end lost 2 bases, and 4 bases lay between the germline ends. CDR3 protein: CASSGPYEQYF. The CDR3 coding sequence is TGTGCCAGCAGTGGCCCCTACGAGCAGTACTTC.

The table lists this clone with a few counts. The J gene is TRBJ2-1, the V gene TRBV10-1, with 13 bases lining up with TRBD2. Germline trimming cut 4 bases from V and 6 bases from J; bases unmatched to any gene: 3. The CDR3 is 15 amino acids. CDR1 is WNHNN and CDR2 is SYGVQD in the germline V gene (reference sequence). CDR3 sequence: CASSAGTSGTNEQFF. Written as DNA, the CDR3 is TGCGCCAGCAGTGCCGGGACTAGCGGGACCAATGAGCAGTTCTTC.